This T cell receptor beta chain comes out of a study of T cells in Graves' hyperthyroidism and ophthalmopathy. Study-level results: Blood shared most expanded thyroid clonotypes above 0.001.

Template material for amplifying TCR beta CDR3 regions consisted of RNA transcripts. When the TCR CDR3 underwent first-round RT-PCR, the HTBI primer set was used. One entry per CDR3 protein results from TCRdb running MiXCR on the multiplex PCR reads. The sample has about 740,000 distinct CDR3 sequences, 11% to 15% seen once. For Graves' hyperthyroidism to be stable, ophthalmopathy could not progress within 18 months. Investigators excluded patients with uncontrolled infection, other autoimmune disease, pregnancy or lactation. The germline V gene has CDR1 SQVTM and CDR2 ANQGSEA. The CDR3 spans 15 residues. J gave up 3 bases and V 5 bases, and 6 bases lay outside the gene matches. In its sample, this clonotype was seen many times. Its matching antigen is unknown.

The TCR sequence derives from a woman younger than 30 with Graves' hyperthyroidism. Sample: blood. The V gene is TRBV29-1, the J gene TRBJ2-1, with 11 bases aligning to TRBD2. In DNA form, the CDR3 reads TGCAGCGTTCACGGGACTAGCGGAAACTACAATGAGCAGTTCTTC. This codes for CSVHGTSGNYNEQFF.